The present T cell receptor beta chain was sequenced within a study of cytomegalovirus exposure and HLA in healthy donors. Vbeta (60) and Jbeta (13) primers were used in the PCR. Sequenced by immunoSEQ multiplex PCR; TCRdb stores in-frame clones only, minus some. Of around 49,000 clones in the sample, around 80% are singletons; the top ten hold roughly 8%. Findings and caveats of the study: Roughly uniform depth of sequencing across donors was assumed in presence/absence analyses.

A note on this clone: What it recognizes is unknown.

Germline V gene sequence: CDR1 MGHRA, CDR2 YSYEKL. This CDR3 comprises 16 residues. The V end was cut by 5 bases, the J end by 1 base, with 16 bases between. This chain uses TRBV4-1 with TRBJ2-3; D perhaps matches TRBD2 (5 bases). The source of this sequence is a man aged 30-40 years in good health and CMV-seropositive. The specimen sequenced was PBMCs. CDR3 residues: CASSGLAWFGTDTQYF. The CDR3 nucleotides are TGCGCCAGCAGCGGTCTAGCCTGGTTCGGCACAGATACGCAGTATTTT.